This T cell receptor beta chain is from a study of blood T cells in healthy people across ages. Whole-study results and caveats: Estimates of total diversity, which came from one million sequenced T cells, were considered to be underestimates.

Germline V gene lookup returns CDR1 DFQATT and CDR2 SNEGSKA (reference sequence). The CDR3 has 15 amino acids. J lost 6 bases, V lost 0 bases, and 7 bases had no gene match. The authors drew around 11 milliliters of peripheral blood from each donor. Concerning this clonotype: Its cognate antigen is unknown.

Together with a sample-barcoded 5' primer, a J-beta primer mix was included in a second PCR lasting about 7 to 12 cycles. Each CDR3 protein is one row after TCRdb ran MiXCR on the 5' RACE reads. The data hold about 1.8 million distinct CDR3 sequences, with around 50% observed a single time. The sequenced material came from blood. The source is a woman aged 40 to 55 in good health. The rearrangement links TRBV20-1 to TRBJ2-1; 8 bases map to TRBD2. CDR3 sequence: CSAREGAGGPNEQFF. The CDR3 DNA follows: TGCAGTGCTAGAGAGGGGGCGGGGGGCCCCAATGAGCAGTTCTTC.